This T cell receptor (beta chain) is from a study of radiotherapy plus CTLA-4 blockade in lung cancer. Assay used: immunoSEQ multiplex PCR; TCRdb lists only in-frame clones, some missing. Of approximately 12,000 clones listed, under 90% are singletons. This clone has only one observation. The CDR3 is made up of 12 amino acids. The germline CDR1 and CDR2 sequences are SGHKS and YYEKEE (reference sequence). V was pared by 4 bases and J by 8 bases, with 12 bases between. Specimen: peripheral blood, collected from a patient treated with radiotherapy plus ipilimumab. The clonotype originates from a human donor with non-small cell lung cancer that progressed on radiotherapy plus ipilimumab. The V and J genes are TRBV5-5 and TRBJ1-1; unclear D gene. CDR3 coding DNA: TGTGCCAGCAGCCCCACAAAGCCAGAAGCTTTCTTT. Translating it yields CASSPTKPEAFF. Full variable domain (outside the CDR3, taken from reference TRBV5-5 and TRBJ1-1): DAGVTQSPTHLIKTRGQQVTLRCSPISGHKSVSWYQQVLGQGPQFIFQYYEKEERGRGNFPDRFSARQFPNYSSELNVNALLLGDSALYLCASSPTKPEAFFGQGTRLTVV.